Sequencing of this T cell receptor beta chain was carried out in a study of shared clonotypes between healthy human individuals. Looking at the study overall: The composition of the donors was a couple of women and three men aged 18 to 49. CD4 naive and CD4 memory each took three plates per donor, while CD8 naive took two and CD8 memory one. Study-level results: It was only blood that was sampled, and tissue repertoires likely differ.

Each PCR replicate from the sorted subsets contained around 0.2 ug DNA, which is tens of thousands of T cell genomes. Measured with immunoSEQ multiplex PCR; TCRdb has only the in-frame clones, and not every one. This table has some 1,400,000 clones, roughly 96% appearing once. Worth noting for this clone: Its specificity is unknown. The same CDR3 also results from other DNA sequences found in this sample.

Deletions cut 2 bases from V and 3 bases from J, with 6 bases between. Germline V gene sequence: CDR1 SGHKS, CDR2 YYEKEE (reference sequence). CDR3 length equals 12 residues. The origin of this receptor is a man aged 25-45 years in good health. The rearrangement links TRBV5-5 to TRBJ2-7; D call uncertain. Material: naive CD4+ T cells sorted from blood. Subset specified: CD45RA+ positively selected. In DNA, the CDR3 is TGTGCCAGCAGCTTAAAGGGCTACGAGCAGTACTTC. Protein product: CASSLKGYEQYF. The whole variable domain, filled in from reference TRBV5-5 and TRBJ2-7, reads DAGVTQSPTHLIKTRGQQVTLRCSPISGHKSVSWYQQVLGQGPQFIFQYYEKEERGRGNFPDRFSARQFPNYSSELNVNALLLGDSALYLCASSLKGYEQYFGPGTRLTVT.